The table lists the clone carrying this T cell receptor (beta chain) with many counts. What it binds is not known. The CDR3 is 16 residues long. Germline loops: CDR1 MNHEY, CDR2 SMNVEV (reference sequence). V was pared by 5 bases and J by 6 bases, with 9 bases of the junction left unmatched. Separate alpha and beta amplification began at the second PCR step. Cells stained for CD3, CD4, CD8, CD45RA, CD27 and viability were sorted into four CD45RA/CD27 subsets. The data belong to a study of naive and memory T cell subsets. An equimolar mix of two oligonucleotides served as the beta constant-region primer for TRBC1 and TRBC2. The ligated cDNA underwent four PCR rounds using SP2 and nested alpha and beta constant-region primers. One entry per CDR3 protein results from TCRdb running MiXCR on the UMI-ligation and nested PCR reads. Found here are approximately 29,000 distinct CDR3 sequences, about a fifth of them singletons; the top ten hold around 3.3%.

Study conclusions and caveats: In CD4 and CD8 cells, diversity dropped from naive through EMRA.

The sequenced material came from effector memory CD4+ T cells from blood. Subset: effector memory, CD45RA- CD27-. This chain uses TRBV27 with TRBJ2-3; 12 nucleotides agree with TRBD2. This TCR derives from a human donor in good health. CDR3 coding DNA: TGTGCCAGCAGTACGACGACTAGCGGGAGTCGGGATACGCAGTATTTT. Translation gives CASSTTTSGSRDTQYF.